What follows is one T cell receptor (beta chain) and its context. Time point defined: blood 2 weeks post-SBRT. Treatment noted: 15 Gy SBRT to primary tumor, nephrectomy 4 weeks later. Sequencing used immunoSEQ multiplex PCR; TCRdb keeps in-frame clones, though not all of them. This sample has some 150,000 clones; roughly 90% occur once, and the top ten carry 10% to 15%. The sample is drawn from a study of radiation and T cells in renal cell carcinoma. CDR3 length: 12 residues. Germline CDR1 GTSNPN, CDR2 SVGIG (reference sequence). With V trimmed by 5 bases and J by 7 bases, 5 bases remained unmatched. The input for sequencing was blood, taken from a patient whose treatment included radiotherapy and nephrectomy. This receptor was identified in a woman between 45 and 65 years old with renal cell carcinoma. The chain uses TRBV30 and TRBJ1-2; 9 bases align to TRBD1. CDR3 loop: CAWATGGGGYTF. CDR3 in DNA: TGTGCCTGGGCGACAGGGGGTGGTGGCTACACCTTC.